This T cell receptor (beta chain) was retrieved from a study of T cells in Graves' hyperthyroidism and ophthalmopathy. Study-level results: Stable hyperthyroidism was told apart from ophthalmopathy by a model built on 13 V-J features. Blood shared most expanded thyroid clonotypes above 0.001.

On this clonotype itself: What it recognizes is unknown. A much larger clone lies a single base off, so this may be a read error.

There were TCR beta CDR3 regions amplified from RNA transcripts. The HTBI primer set served for first-round RT-PCR of the TCR CDR3. TCRdb itself ran the multiplex PCR reads through MiXCR, one entry per CDR3 protein. The profile shows 450,000 to 600,000 distinct CDR3 sequences, around 13% of them singletons. The junction had 6 bases not matched to a gene; V was cut back by 2 bases and J by 7 bases. CDR3 size: 16 residues. Germline CDR1 MDHEN, CDR2 SYDVKM. Stable Graves' hyperthyroidism meant no ophthalmopathy progression within 18 months. The rearrangement joins TRBV28 to TRBJ2-1; TRBD1 aligns across 12 bases. Sequencing was done on a sample of blood. This sequence was found in a woman aged 40 to 50 with Graves' hyperthyroidism. The DNA for the CDR3 is TGTGCCAGCAGTTTAACTCCGGGACAGGGGGCGAATGAGCAGTTCTTC. The encoded protein is CASSLTPGQGANEQFF.